This T cell receptor (beta chain) was documented in a study of graft-versus-host responses after intestinal transplantation. Study at large: Every recipient underwent anti-thymocyte globulin induction, then tacrolimus and steroids for two to three years.

Generated by immunoSEQ multiplex PCR, the TCRdb table keeps only in-frame clones and is missing some. The sample yields 65,000 to 100,000 clones, under 95% seen once. This CDR3 spans 11 amino acids. Trimming took 11 bases from V and 5 from J, leaving 12 bases between them. Germline V lookup: CDR1 MNHNS, CDR2 SASEGT. Points from the study as a whole: Some GvH clones appeared in ileal mucosa or blood before recipient bone marrow. Researchers found peak circulating GvH clone levels linked to early post-transplant HvG declines.

This clone was detected a few times. What it binds is not known. This sequence joins TRBV6-1 and TRBJ1-1; D unresolved. The source was unstimulated CD8+ T cells sorted from spleen or lymph node cells, collected before transplant. This TCR was sampled from a human donor who was the organ donor for an intestinal transplant. The CDR3 protein is CAAREKTEAFF. CDR3 nucleotide sequence: TGTGCCGCCCGGGAGAAGACTGAAGCTTTCTTT.